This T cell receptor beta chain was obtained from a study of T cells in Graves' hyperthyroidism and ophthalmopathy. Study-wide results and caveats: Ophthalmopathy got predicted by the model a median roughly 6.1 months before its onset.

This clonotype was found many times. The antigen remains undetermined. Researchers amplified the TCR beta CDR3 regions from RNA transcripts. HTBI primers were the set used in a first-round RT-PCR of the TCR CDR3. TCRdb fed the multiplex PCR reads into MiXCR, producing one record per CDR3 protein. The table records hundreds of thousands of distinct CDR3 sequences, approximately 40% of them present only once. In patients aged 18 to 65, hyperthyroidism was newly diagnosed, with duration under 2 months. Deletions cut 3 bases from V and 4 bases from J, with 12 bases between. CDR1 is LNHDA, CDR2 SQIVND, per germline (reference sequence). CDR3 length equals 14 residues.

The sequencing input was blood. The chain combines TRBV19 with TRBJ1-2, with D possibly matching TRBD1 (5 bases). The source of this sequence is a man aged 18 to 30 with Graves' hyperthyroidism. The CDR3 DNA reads TGTGCCAGTAGTATTCTTGGGACGGGCTATGGCTACACCTTC. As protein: CASSILGTGYGYTF.